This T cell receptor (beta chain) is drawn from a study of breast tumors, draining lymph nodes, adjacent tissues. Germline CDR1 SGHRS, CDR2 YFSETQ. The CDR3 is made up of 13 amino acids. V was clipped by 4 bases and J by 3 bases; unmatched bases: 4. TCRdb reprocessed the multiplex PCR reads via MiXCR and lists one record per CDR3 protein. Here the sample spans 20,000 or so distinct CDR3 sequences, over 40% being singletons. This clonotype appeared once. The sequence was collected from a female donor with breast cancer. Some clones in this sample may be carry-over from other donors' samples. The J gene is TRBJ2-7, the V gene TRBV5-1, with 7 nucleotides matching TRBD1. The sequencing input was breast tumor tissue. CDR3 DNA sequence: TGCGCCAGCAGCGCCGGGACAGTCTACGAGCAGTACTTC. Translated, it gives CASSAGTVYEQYF.